This T cell receptor beta chain was captured by sequencing in a study of cytotoxic CD8 clonotypes in ibrutinib-treated CLL. Study-level background: Response sampling occurred after a median approximately 12 months of treatment (range 6 to 36). General study findings and limits: Clonality showed a rise at ibrutinib response that reversed toward baseline at progression.

This CDR3 has 12 amino acids. The V end was cut by 8 bases, the J end by 3 bases, with 11 bases between. Germline CDR1 and CDR2: MNHEY and SVGAGI. With regard to this clone: Its antigen remains unknown.

Measured with immunoSEQ multiplex PCR; TCRdb has only the in-frame clones, and not every one. The data contain approximately 25,000 clones, approximately 71% of them seen just once; the ten biggest clones take up roughly 50%. The receptor's source is a human donor with chronic lymphocytic leukemia. Specimen: PBMCs, collected at disease progression, from a patient treated with ibrutinib. The gene calls are TRBV6-5 and TRBJ2-7, with D maybe TRBD2 (5 bases). CDR3 in DNA: TGTGCCAGCGGCTCCGGACTCTACGAGCAGTACTTC. It translates to CASGSGLYEQYF.